A single sample gave rise to the 21 T cell receptor beta chains below, sequenced in a study of CD8+ T cells in alopecia areata. Treatment noted: oral pan-JAK inhibitor, 5-10 mg twice daily. Isolated RNA was reverse transcribed into cDNA used as the sequencing template. Only in-frame clones appear in the TCRdb table, and some are missing; sequencing was by immunoSEQ multiplex PCR. This sample has fewer than 250,000 clones, with approximately 45% found just once. Sequences were derived from CD4+ T cells sorted from blood, sampled at approximately week 36, from a patient treated with tofacitinib. All receptors derive from a human donor with alopecia areata.

V is TRBV2 and J is TRBJ2-4; D might be TRBD1 (5 bases). The CDR3 has 13 residues. The V gene lost 7 bases and the J gene lost 8 bases, with 15 bases spanning the gap. Germline CDR1 is SNHLY and CDR2 is FYNNEI. The CDR3 loop is CASKGISMDIQYF. The CDR3 DNA is TGTGCCAGCAAGGGGATTTCAATGGACATTCAGTACTTC.

This chain's CDR3 is CSVDSVGATGELFF. DNA of the CDR3: TGCAGCGTTGATTCGGTAGGGGCCACCGGGGAGCTGTTTTTT. The gene calls are TRBV29-1 and TRBJ2-2, with a tentative D call TRBD1 (5 bases). Germline-derived CDR1 and CDR2 are SQVTM and ANQGSEA. This CDR3 has 14 amino acids. V lost 3 bases, J lost 4 bases, and 12 bases lay in between.

The chain links TRBV28 to TRBJ2-1; TRBD1 agrees at 7 bases. CDR1 is MDHEN and CDR2 is SYDVKM in the germline V gene. V was clipped by 6 bases and J by 2 bases; unmatched bases: 4. The CDR3 has 14 residues. The CDR3 reads CASRSDRAYNEQFF. The CDR3 region has the DNA TGTGCCAGCAGGTCAGACAGGGCCTACAATGAGCAGTTCTTC.

The rearrangement uses TRBV15 and TRBJ2-5, with 7 bases matching TRBD1. This CDR3 spans 15 amino acids. With V trimmed by 2 bases and J by 5 bases, 8 bases remained unmatched. Germline V gene lookup returns CDR1 LNHNV and CDR2 YYDKDF (reference sequence). In DNA form, the CDR3 reads TGTGCCACCAGCAGACGACAGGGCCAAACGGAGACCCAGTACTTC. Protein sequence: CATSRRQGQTETQYF.

The CDR3 nucleotides are TGTGCCAGCAGCCTACTCACCGGGACTAGCGGAGACACGCAGTATTTT. Protein sequence: CASSLLTGTSGDTQYF. J is TRBJ2-3 and V is TRBV7-2; TRBD2 aligns across 11 bases. After removal of 5 bases from V and 9 bases from J, the junction contained 13 bases not matched to a gene. CDR3 length equals 16 residues. Germline CDR1 SGHTA, CDR2 FQGNSA.

The chain couples TRBV30 to TRBJ2-7; D is uncertain. V lost 3 bases and J lost 0, with 12 bases in between. The CDR3 length is 14 residues. Germline V gives CDR1 GTSNPN, CDR2 SVGIG (reference sequence). In DNA, the CDR3 is TGTGCCTGGAGGCGAGACCGTCTCTCCTACGAGCAGTACTTC. Residues: CAWRRDRLSYEQYF.

The chain uses TRBV29-1 and TRBJ1-1; D is undetermined. Germline V gene sequence: CDR1 SQVTM, CDR2 ANQGSEA. Deletions cut 3 bases from V and 0 bases from J, with 8 bases between. The CDR3 runs to 13 residues. CDR3 residues: CSVDTGLNTEAFF. In DNA form, the CDR3 reads TGCAGCGTTGATACTGGACTGAACACTGAAGCTTTCTTT. The full variable domain, in which reference TRBV29-1 and TRBJ1-1 provide the parts outside the CDR3, is SAVISQKPSRDICQRGTSLTIQCQVDSQVTMMFWYRQQPGQSLTLIATANQGSEATYESGFVIDKFPISRPNLTFSTLTVSNMSPEDSSIYLCSVDTGLNTEAFFGQGTRLTVV.

The chain employs TRBV10-3 and TRBJ2-4, with D uncertain. The germline V and J ends were trimmed by 1 base and 6 bases, with 13 bases remaining between them. Germline V gives CDR1 ENHRY, CDR2 SYGVKD. This CDR3 spans 15 amino acids. DNA of the CDR3: TGTGCCATCAGTGAGTTTGGAGCTGGTGCAAACATTCAGTACTTC. Residues: CAISEFGAGANIQYF.

This clone has only a few counts. The rearrangement uses TRBV25-1 and TRBJ1-2, with D unresolved. V was cut by 6 bases and J by 4 bases, with 12 bases left in between. Germline loops: CDR1 MGHDK, CDR2 SYGVNS. CDR3 size: 13 residues. As DNA, the CDR3 is TGTGCCAGCAGCGCGCAAGACATCTATGGCTACACCTTC. Encoded protein: CASSAQDIYGYTF.

This clone was observed a few times. CDR3 DNA sequence: TGTGCCTGGAGTGAAGGGACAAAGGGAGAGACCCAGTACTTC. Amino acid sequence: CAWSEGTKGETQYF. The chain recombines TRBV30 with TRBJ2-5; D may be TRBD1 (6 bases). The CDR3 runs 14 residues. The V end lost 1 base, the J end lost 4 bases, and 13 bases lay between the germline ends. From germline, CDR1 is GTSNPN and CDR2 SVGIG (reference sequence).

The chain couples TRBV11-2 to TRBJ2-7, with 9 bases fitting TRBD1. The V gene end was trimmed by 6 bases and the J gene end by 0 bases; junction bases not matched to a gene: 9. Germline V CDR1 and CDR2: SGHAT, FQNNGV. This CDR3 is 16 amino acids long. The CDR3 loop reads CASRHYRDRASYEQYF. The CDR3 DNA follows: TGTGCCAGCAGACACTACCGGGACAGGGCCTCCTACGAGCAGTACTTC.

This chain joins TRBV25-1 and TRBJ1-5; TRBD1 agrees at 8 bases. The length of the CDR3 is 15 residues. Trimming removed 4 bases from V and 6 bases from J; junction bases left unmatched: 8. From germline, CDR1 is MGHDK and CDR2 SYGVNS. The CDR3 coding sequence is TGTGCCAGCAGTGGAGGACAGGGCGTTAGTCAGCCCCAGCATTTT. Encoded protein: CASSGGQGVSQPQHF.

V is TRBV19 and J is TRBJ1-1; 8 bases are a match to TRBD1. This CDR3 is 13 amino acids long. Germline V lookup: CDR1 LNHDA, CDR2 SQIVND (reference sequence). V was clipped by 8 bases and J by 4 bases; unmatched bases: 6. This CDR3 reads CASRHRGGTEAFF. The CDR3 nucleotides are TGTGCCAGTCGTCACAGGGGGGGCACTGAAGCTTTCTTT.

The chain has TRBV7-2 and TRBJ2-7; D uncertain. Trimming removed 0 bases from V and 3 bases from J, with 6 bases in between. The CDR3 spans 13 residues. Germline V CDR1 and CDR2: SGHTA, FQGNSA. DNA for the CDR3: TGTGCCAGCAGCTTAGCGGATCTCTACGAGCAGTACTTC. Amino acids: CASSLADLYEQYF.

This clone showed up just a few times. The chain uses TRBV7-2 and TRBJ1-5; D gene ambiguous. The CDR3 runs 16 residues. The germline gives CDR1 SGHTA, CDR2 FQGNSA. V gave up 0 bases and J gave up 2 bases, with 11 bases separating them. The CDR3 region is CASSLASGFGNQPQHF. CDR3 coding DNA: TGTGCCAGCAGCTTAGCGAGCGGATTCGGCAATCAGCCCCAGCATTTT.

The chain joins TRBV11-2 to TRBJ2-5, with 7 bases that match TRBD1. Trimming at V came to 5 bases and at J to 6 bases, leaving 9 bases not matched to a gene. The CDR3 contains 14 residues. Germline V gene sequence: CDR1 SGHAT, CDR2 FQNNGV. CDR3 region: CASSVTGVRKTQYF. CDR3 DNA: TGTGCCAGCAGCGTTACAGGGGTTAGGAAGACCCAGTACTTC.

The chain uses TRBV11-2 and TRBJ2-5, with no clear D. This CDR3 has 11 amino acids. V shed 5 bases and J shed 5 bases, with 6 bases lying between them. CDR1 SGHAT and CDR2 FQNNGV come from the germline V gene. The chain's CDR3 is CASSVGETQYF. CDR3 DNA sequence: TGTGCCAGCAGCGTTGGTGAGACCCAGTACTTC.

In DNA, the CDR3 is TGTGCCAGCACCTCACCGGCTAGCGGGTCCGGGGAGCTGTTTTTT. Translated: CASTSPASGSGELFF. This chain links TRBV27 with TRBJ2-2; the match to TRBD2 covers 8 bases. Trimming took 7 bases from V and 6 from J; bases not matched to a gene: 10. This CDR3 spans 15 amino acids. The germline gives CDR1 MNHEY, CDR2 SMNVEV (reference sequence).

The rearrangement uses TRBV5-1 and TRBJ2-5, with TRBD1 identical over 8 bases. J gave up 5 bases and V 4 bases, and 10 bases lay outside the gene matches. Germline V lookup: CDR1 SGHRS, CDR2 YFSETQ. This CDR3 is built from 15 residues. The CDR3 DNA reads as TGCGCCAGCAGCACCGACAGGGGCTCGGGGGAGACCCAGTACTTC. Protein product: CASSTDRGSGETQYF.

This clone has only a few counts. This chain uses TRBV29-1 with TRBJ1-1; D ambiguous. The CDR3 length is 12 residues. Germline loops: CDR1 SQVTM, CDR2 ANQGSEA. V lost 7 bases to trimming and J lost 10 bases, with 19 bases between them. This CDR3 is CSGGEAELGAFF. CDR3 nucleotide sequence: TGCAGCGGTGGGGAGGCCGAGCTAGGAGCTTTCTTT.

This clone was seen a handful of times. This chain uses TRBV2 with TRBJ1-5; a weak D match, TRBD1 (5 bases). Germline V gene lookup returns CDR1 SNHLY and CDR2 FYNNEI. The CDR3 is 15 amino acids. V was clipped by 5 bases and J by 0 bases, with 11 bases between them. CDR3 sequence (DNA): TGTGCCAGCAGTTACAGGAGATATAGCAATCAGCCCCAGCATTTT. It specifies CASSYRRYSNQPQHF. Drawing the rest from reference TRBV2 and TRBJ1-5, the complete variable domain is EPEVTQTPSHQVTQMGQEVILRCVPISNHLYFYWYRQILGQKVEFLVSFYNNEISEKSEIFDDQFSVERPDGSNFTLKIRSTKLEDSAMYFCASSYRRYSNQPQHFGDGTRLSIL.